The entry below gives a single T cell receptor (beta chain) sequence along with its context. This record comes from a study of blood T cell repertoires in COVID-19. In the source study's methods: Using reference gene primer amplification, nucleated cell counts were estimated. Here immunoSEQ multiplex PCR was the method, and the copy in TCRdb shows in-frame clones only, minus some. That table gives V, J and clone size, and the DNA gave D and trimming. In the table there are around 130,000 clones, around 85% of which are singletons. CDR1 is MNHNS and CDR2 is SASEGT in the germline V gene. Between the trimmed V and J ends, which lost 3 bases and 0 bases, there was a span of 12 bases. The CDR3 runs to 17 residues.

This receptor was taken from a man aged 45-60 years with acute or convalescent COVID-19. This chain uses TRBV6-1 with TRBJ1-6, with D tentatively TRBD1 (6 bases). The specimen was peripheral blood. The CDR3 spells CASSDRQASSYNSPLHF. In nucleotides, the CDR3 is TGTGCCAGCAGTGATAGACAGGCCAGCTCCTATAATTCACCCCTCCACTTT.